The 19 T cell receptor beta chains presented below share a single source sample, sequenced in a study of blood T cell repertoires in COVID-19. Libraries were prepared by immunoSEQ multiplex PCR; TCRdb keeps only in-frame clonotypes and omits some of them. This sample carries about 76,000 clones, 80% to 90% of them seen once, and the ten largest clones take roughly a sixth. The sample consisted of peripheral blood. The receptors derive from a human donor in a cohort sampled during active COVID-19.

The rearrangement uses TRBV20-1 and TRBJ1-2, with D hard to call. V was cut by 5 bases and J by 8 bases, with 12 bases left in between. The CDR3 extends over 11 amino acids. Germline loops: CDR1 DFQATT, CDR2 SNEGSKA (reference sequence). CDR3 DNA sequence: TGCAGTGCTCTACTTCAGCGAGGCTACACCTTC. It yields the protein CSALLQRGYTF.

The rearrangement links TRBV12-3 or TRBV12-4 to TRBJ2-5, with a possible D match to TRBD2 (6 bases). Trimming took 0 bases from V and 5 from J, leaving 7 bases between them. The length of the CDR3 is 13 residues. CDR3 in amino acids: CASSLAGRETQYF. CDR3 bases: TGTGCCAGCAGTTTAGCAGGGAGGGAGACCCAGTACTTC.

The gene calls are TRBV4-1 and TRBJ1-5, with TRBD1 as a possible D gene (6 bases). This CDR3 is built from 16 residues. Trimming shortened V by 0 bases and J by 4 bases, and 13 bases separated the two germline ends. Germline CDR1 is MGHRA and CDR2 is YSYEKL. The CDR3 protein is CASSQDSGTPNQPQHF. CDR3 nucleotides: TGCGCCAGCAGCCAAGACTCCGGGACACCTAATCAGCCCCAGCATTTT.

The chain couples TRBV4-2 to TRBJ2-7; 11 bases fit TRBD2. Trimming removed 4 bases from V and 6 bases from J; junction bases left unmatched: 5. This CDR3 has 14 amino acids. Per the germline V gene, CDR1 is LGHNA and CDR2 is YNFKEQ. CDR3 in amino acids: CASSPTSGAFEQYF. CDR3 sequence (DNA): TGTGCCAGCAGCCCGACTAGCGGGGCCTTCGAGCAGTACTTC.

The gene calls are TRBV7-9 and TRBJ2-7; 9 bases are shared with TRBD1. The germline V gene encodes CDR1 SEHNR and CDR2 FQNEAQ (reference sequence). The CDR3 length is 15 residues. Losses at the gene ends were 5 bases for V and 6 bases for J; bases not matched to a gene: 11. The CDR3 nucleotides read TGTGCCAGCAGCCACCGGGACAGGGCACTTGGCGAGCAGTACTTC. Translation gives CASSHRDRALGEQYF.

The V gene is TRBV9, the J gene TRBJ2-7; TRBD2 aligns across 7 bases. The V segment lost 0 bases and the J segment 3 bases; nucleotides outside the gene matches: 6. CDR3 length: 15 amino acids. Germline CDR1 reads SGDLS; CDR2 reads YYNGEE. CDR3 protein: CASSVAGSGGYEQYF. The CDR3 bases are TGTGCCAGCAGCGTAGCCGGATCGGGGGGCTACGAGCAGTACTTC.

This rearrangement joins TRBV18 to TRBJ2-4, with D perhaps TRBD2 (6 bases). Trimming pared 4 bases from V and 8 bases from J, leaving 18 bases between. Germline V gene sequence: CDR1 KGHSH, CDR2 LQKENI. This CDR3 contains 15 residues. The CDR3 spells CASSQSPREADIQYF. In DNA, the CDR3 is TGTGCCAGCTCACAGTCACCCAGGGAGGCGGACATTCAGTACTTC.

This chain links TRBV5-1 with TRBJ2-3; possibly TRBD2 for D (6 bases). Germline values: CDR1 SGHRS, CDR2 YFSETQ. The V end lost 4 bases, the J end lost 2 bases, and 20 bases lay between the germline ends. This CDR3 has 17 amino acids. This CDR3 reads CASSEQGRFGTTDTQYF. CDR3 coding DNA: TGCGCCAGCAGCGAACAAGGGAGGTTCGGTACCACAGATACGCAGTATTTT. Full variable domain (outside the CDR3, taken from reference TRBV5-1 and TRBJ2-3): KAGVTQTPRYLIKTRGQQVTLSCSPISGHRSVSWYQQTPGQGLQFLFEYFSETQRNKGNFPGRFSGRQFSNSRSEMNVSTLELGDSALYLCASSEQGRFGTTDTQYFGPGTRLTVL.

The rearrangement uses TRBV7-9 and TRBJ1-2; possibly TRBD1 for D (5 bases). The CDR3 has 15 residues. Germline V gives CDR1 SEHNR, CDR2 FQNEAQ (reference sequence). Trimming removed 0 bases at V and 7 bases at J, with 15 bases between. Here the CDR3 reads CASSLAEGPRGGYTF. CDR3 coding DNA: TGTGCCAGCAGCTTAGCGGAGGGGCCCCGTGGTGGCTACACCTTC.

The V gene is TRBV6-1, the J gene TRBJ1-2, with D possibly matching TRBD1 (6 bases). The germline V gene has CDR1 MNHNS and CDR2 SASEGT. Trimming left V 3 bases short and J 4 bases short, with 15 bases between. This CDR3 spans 15 amino acids. DNA for the CDR3: TGTGCCAGCAGTGAGGCGACAGGTGCTGGCTATGGCTACACCTTC. Amino acid sequence: CASSEATGAGYGYTF.

The chain combines TRBV24-1 with TRBJ2-7; TRBD2 aligns across 11 bases. Germline trimming cut 3 bases from V and 5 bases from J; bases unmatched to any gene: 8. Germline CDR1 and CDR2: KGHDR and SFDVKD. The CDR3 is made up of 16 amino acids. CDR3 sequence (DNA): TGTGCCACCAGTGATCCCCGACTAGCGGGAAACCACGAGCAGTACTTC. Translation: CATSDPRLAGNHEQYF.

This clone was detected a few times. The CDR3: CASSQAIRARRREIYGYTF. As DNA, the CDR3 is TGTGCCAGCAGCCAAGCCATCCGCGCCAGAAGGCGGGAAATATATGGCTACACCTTC. The chain links TRBV3-1 (or the pseudogene TRBV3-2) to TRBJ1-2; D call uncertain. The CDR3 loop spans 19 amino acids. Trimming left V 1 base short and J 5 bases short, with 26 bases between. Per germline, CDR1 LGHDT and CDR2 YNNKEL (reference sequence).

The chain uses TRBV24-1 and TRBJ2-1, with 9 bases matching TRBD2. CDR1 and CDR2 from the germline V gene are KGHDR and SFDVKD. V lost 3 bases to trimming and J lost 0 bases; unmatched junction nucleotides: 2. The CDR3 extends over 16 amino acids. The CDR3 DNA follows: TGTGCCACCAGTGATCCACTAGCGGGCTCCTACAATGAGCAGTTCTTC. Its translation: CATSDPLAGSYNEQFF.

This chain joins TRBV3-1 (or the pseudogene TRBV3-2) and TRBJ1-3, with TRBD1 identical over 8 bases. Germline V gene sequence: CDR1 LGHDT, CDR2 YNNKEL (reference sequence). With 7 bases clipped from V and 0 bases from J, the junction kept 11 bases outside the gene matches. The CDR3 loop spans 17 amino acids. The chain's CDR3 is CASTSSGGRISGNTIYF. As DNA, the CDR3 is TGTGCCAGCACCTCGTCAGGGGGCAGAATCTCTGGAAACACCATATATTTT.

J is TRBJ2-2 and V is TRBV10-1, with 9 bases matching TRBD1. V lost 2 bases and J lost 6; bases outside the gene matches: 10. The length of the CDR3 is 17 residues. CDR1 and CDR2 from the germline V gene are WNHNN and SYGVQD (reference sequence). CDR3: CASSELPGQGRAGELFF. The DNA for the CDR3 is TGCGCCAGCAGTGAGCTTCCGGGACAGGGTAGGGCCGGGGAGCTGTTTTTT.

The chain recombines TRBV19 with TRBJ1-5; the match to TRBD1 covers 7 bases. V trimming: 3 bases; J trimming: 5 bases; junction bases outside the gene matches: 10. This CDR3 contains 16 residues. Germline CDR1 LNHDA, CDR2 SQIVND (reference sequence). Here the CDR3 DNA reads TGTGCCAGTAGTATTCCGTGGCAGGGGGTGGATCAGCCCCAGCATTTT. It encodes CASSIPWQGVDQPQHF. The variable domain in full, completed from reference TRBV19 and TRBJ1-5, reads DGGITQSPKYLFRKEGQNVTLSCEQNLNHDAMYWYRQDPGQGLRLIYYSQIVNDFQKGDIAEGYSVSREKKESFPLTVTSAQKNPTAFYLCASSIPWQGVDQPQHFGDGTRLSIL.

This chain links TRBV10-1 with TRBJ2-2, with no clear D. The CDR3 covers 13 residues. Trimming took 3 bases from V and 6 from J, leaving 8 bases between them. Germline loops: CDR1 WNHNN, CDR2 SYGVQD (reference sequence). The CDR3 here is CASSDSGSGELFF. CDR3 DNA: TGCGCCAGCAGTGATTCAGGATCCGGGGAGCTGTTTTTT.

The chain uses TRBV9 and TRBJ1-2; no clear D gene. This CDR3 comprises 12 residues. Germline loops: CDR1 SGDLS, CDR2 YYNGEE. The ends were cut back, 2 bases at V and 1 base at J, with 3 bases in the middle. Here the CDR3 reads CASSVYNYGYTF. For the CDR3, the DNA is TGTGCCAGCAGCGTCTATAACTATGGCTACACCTTC.

This sequence joins TRBV27 and TRBJ2-2, with 10 bases identical to TRBD2. After removal of 4 bases from V and 6 bases from J, the junction contained 11 bases not matched to a gene. This CDR3 region has 17 residues. Per the germline V gene, CDR1 is MNHEY and CDR2 is SMNVEV (reference sequence). CDR3 loop: CASSSISGRVGSGELFF. The CDR3 nucleotides are TGTGCCAGCAGTTCTATAAGCGGGAGGGTTGGATCCGGGGAGCTGTTTTTT.